Each of the 23 T cell receptor beta chains below was sequenced from the same sample in a study of T cells after yellow fever vaccination. MiXCR was run by TCRdb on the 5' RACE reads, yielding one entry per CDR3 protein. The sample lists about 300,000 distinct CDR3 sequences, 8.7% occurring once. Here the sequenced sample was CD4+ T cells sorted from PBMCs, taken 5 days after the yellow fever booster vaccination. These receptors were collected from a man in his late teens or twenties who received the YFV17D yellow fever vaccine.

This clonotype was detected a few times. The chain is built from TRBV20-1 and TRBJ2-5; TRBD2 is a possible D gene (5 bases). CDR3 length: 14 amino acids. Trimming shortened V by 6 bases and J by 2 bases, and 16 bases separated the two germline ends. CDR1 is DFQATT, CDR2 SNEGSKA, per germline (reference sequence). The CDR3 DNA sequence: TGCAGTGCCAGCGGAGGATTTCGGCAAGAGACCCAGTACTTC. Residues: CSASGGFRQETQYF.

This chain joins TRBV6-2 or TRBV6-3 and TRBJ1-1; unclear D gene. V lost 6 bases and J 8 bases, leaving 10 bases between the germline ends. Germline V CDR1 and CDR2: MNHEY, SVGEGT. The CDR3 spans 11 residues. CDR3 residues: CASSQSGEAFF. DNA of the CDR3: TGTGCCAGCAGCCAATCCGGGGAAGCTTTCTTT.

This clonotype was detected only a few times. V usage is TRBV7-3 and J usage is TRBJ1-6, with a weak D call TRBD1 (6 bases). Germline values: CDR1 SGHTA, CDR2 FQGTGA. V lost 6 bases, J lost 6 bases, and 12 bases lay in between. The CDR3 spans 14 residues. In nucleotides, the CDR3 is TGTGCCAGCAGTCAGACAGGTGGTAATTCACCCCTCCACTTT. Encoded protein: CASSQTGGNSPLHF.

This clonotype was detected only a few times. The chain links TRBV6-5 to TRBJ1-1; D possibly corresponds to TRBD1 (5 bases). This CDR3 region has 13 residues. V lost 6 bases and J lost 8, with 16 bases in between. From germline, CDR1 is MNHEY and CDR2 SVGAGI. The CDR3 sequence: CASSVPGRNEAFF. In DNA, the CDR3 is TGTGCCAGCAGCGTCCCGGGACGGAACGAAGCTTTCTTT.

This clonotype was observed a handful of times. The DNA of the CDR3 is TGTGCCAGCAGTGAGCAGGGGATGAGTTTTGACTATGGCTACACCTTC. It encodes CASSEQGMSFDYGYTF. This chain uses TRBV2 with TRBJ1-2; the D gene is possibly TRBD1 (6 bases). The V gene lost 3 bases and the J gene lost 3 bases, with 17 bases spanning the gap. Looked up from germline, CDR1 is SNHLY and CDR2 is FYNNEI. The CDR3 length is 16 residues.

The rearrangement uses TRBV4-3 and TRBJ2-7; 11 bases line up with TRBD1. The junction had 10 bases not matched to a gene; V was cut back by 2 bases and J by 4 bases. Germline CDR1 is LGHNA and CDR2 is YSLEER. The CDR3 loop spans 17 amino acids. In DNA form, the CDR3 reads TGCGCCAGCAGCCAAATAACCGGGACAGGGGGAGTATACGAGCAGTACTTC. Its translation: CASSQITGTGGVYEQYF.

A few counts support this clonotype. The rearrangement uses TRBV24-1 and TRBJ2-3; 8 nucleotides match TRBD1. J lost 2 bases, V lost 7 bases, and 7 bases had no gene match. The CDR3 is 15 amino acids. The germline V gene encodes CDR1 KGHDR and CDR2 SFDVKD. In DNA form, the CDR3 reads TGTGCCACCAGCCCCGGGACAGGCAACACAGATACGCAGTATTTT. Its translation: CATSPGTGNTDTQYF.

This clonotype was picked up a small number of times. This chain joins TRBV20-1 and TRBJ1-1; no clear D. This CDR3 comprises 13 residues. V was pared by 5 bases and J by 3 bases, with 13 bases between. CDR1 and CDR2 from the germline V gene are DFQATT and SNEGSKA (reference sequence). The CDR3 region is CSARPDRYTEAFF. The CDR3 DNA follows: TGCAGTGCTCGACCCGACCGGTACACTGAAGCTTTCTTT.

At least ten counts were recorded for this clonotype. This chain joins TRBV20-1 and TRBJ1-1; 8 positions agree with TRBD1. J was trimmed by 6 bases and V by 5 bases; bases with no gene match: 8. In germline, CDR1 is DFQATT, CDR2 SNEGSKA (reference sequence). This CDR3 region has 13 residues. The CDR3 sequence: CSAPAGGWSEAFF. DNA for the CDR3: TGCAGTGCTCCGGCAGGGGGCTGGTCTGAAGCTTTCTTT.

There are a few counts of this clonotype. The chain employs TRBV3-1 and TRBJ2-3; D remains unclear. The CDR3 extends over 15 amino acids. V was pared by 4 bases and J by 11 bases, with 22 bases between. Germline V CDR1 and CDR2: LGHDT, YNNKEL (reference sequence). The CDR3 sequence: CASSPGSELGRGQYF. The CDR3 region has the DNA TGTGCCAGCAGCCCAGGATCCGAACTGGGTAGAGGGCAGTATTTT.

The V call is TRBV5-4, the J call TRBJ2-1; D is possibly TRBD2 (5 bases). The CDR3 has 13 amino acids. The V and J ends lost 4 bases and 3 bases respectively, with 8 bases between them. Germline CDR1 and CDR2: SGHNT and YYREEE (reference sequence). The CDR3 protein is CASSPEVYNEQFF. The CDR3 bases are TGTGCCAGCAGCCCGGAGGTCTACAATGAGCAGTTCTTC.

This clonotype was seen a handful of times. V is TRBV18 and J is TRBJ2-7; D is unclear. This CDR3 contains 14 residues. CDR1 KGHSH and CDR2 LQKENI come from the germline V gene. V lost 1 base and J lost 2, with 9 bases in between. The CDR3 region has the DNA TGTGCCAGCTCACCACAGAACAACCCCTACGAGCAGTACTTC. This encodes CASSPQNNPYEQYF.

This chain uses TRBV4-1 with TRBJ2-6, with D tentatively TRBD1 or TRBD2 (5 bases each). The CDR3 totals 18 residues. Germline V gene data show CDR1 as MGHRA and CDR2 as YSYEKL. The ends were cut back, 0 bases at V and 0 bases at J, with 12 bases in the middle. The CDR3 here is CASSQDRGRSSGANVLTF. CDR3 DNA sequence: TGCGCCAGCAGCCAAGATCGGGGCCGGAGCTCTGGGGCCAACGTCCTGACTTTC.

The sample holds many counts of this clonotype. The V and J genes are TRBV4-1 and TRBJ1-2; D not resolved. CDR1 and CDR2 (germline): MGHRA, YSYEKL. V was trimmed by 1 base and J by 2 bases, leaving 14 bases between them. This CDR3 has 16 amino acids. The CDR3 protein is CASSQVPQNLNYGYTF. CDR3 sequence (DNA): TGCGCCAGCAGCCAAGTCCCCCAAAATTTGAACTATGGCTACACCTTC.

This clonotype was counted ten times or more. The rearrangement uses TRBV7-2 and TRBJ2-5; no clear D gene. This CDR3 comprises 16 residues. Germline CDR1 is SGHTA and CDR2 is FQGNSA. Deletions cut 3 bases from V and 4 bases from J, with 18 bases between. CDR3: CASSFQAVTMLETQYF. Here the CDR3 DNA reads TGTGCCAGCAGCTTTCAGGCGGTGACGATGTTAGAGACCCAGTACTTC.

This clonotype was seen a few times. The chain joins TRBV24-1 to TRBJ2-2; 7 positions match TRBD1. With 7 bases clipped from V and 7 bases from J, the junction kept 11 bases outside the gene matches. The CDR3 spans 15 residues. Germline CDR1 is KGHDR and CDR2 is SFDVKD. The CDR3 sequence: CATSAGGRRGGELFF. CDR3 nucleotide sequence: TGTGCCACCAGCGCAGGGGGACGCCGCGGCGGGGAGCTGTTTTTT.

This clonotype was detected once. For the CDR3, the DNA is TGTGCAAGTCGCTTAGCCAGACAGGGGCCTAGGGGGTTAAGTCCACCCCTCCACTTT. Protein product: CASRLARQGPRGLSPPLHF. The chain is built from TRBV12-2 and TRBJ1-6; TRBD1 was called by the table and not checked on the DNA. TRBV12-2 is noted as a pseudogene. The CDR3 contains 19 residues.

The chain combines TRBV14 with TRBJ2-5; D possibly matches TRBD1 or TRBD2 (6 bases each). Germline lookup yields CDR1 SGHDN and CDR2 FVKESK. The CDR3 has 15 amino acids. V was trimmed by 4 bases and J by 1 base, leaving 13 bases between them. Here the CDR3 reads CASSPPGATQETQYF. The DNA for the CDR3 is TGTGCCAGCAGCCCCCCGGGGGCAACCCAAGAGACCCAGTACTTC.

This clonotype was observed many times. The chain employs TRBV4-1 and TRBJ2-7; D may correspond to TRBD1 or TRBD2 (6 bases each). The CDR3 length is 16 residues. Germline CDR1 MGHRA, CDR2 YSYEKL. Trimming took off 0 bases at V and 2 bases at J, with 14 bases between the two ends. The CDR3 reads CASSQERGGFPYEQYF. The CDR3 nucleotides are TGCGCCAGCAGCCAAGAAAGAGGGGGGTTCCCCTACGAGCAGTACTTC.

This clonotype has a count of ten or more. This chain uses TRBV4-3 with TRBJ1-5, with D possibly matching TRBD1 (6 bases). Trimming took 0 bases from V and 0 from J, leaving 12 bases between them. Germline-derived CDR1 and CDR2 are LGHNA and YSLEER. The CDR3 is 17 amino acids. CDR3 residues: CASSQDLAGDSNQPQHF. The CDR3 coding sequence is TGCGCCAGCAGCCAAGATCTGGCAGGGGATAGCAATCAGCCCCAGCATTTT.

The V gene is TRBV18, the J gene TRBJ2-7, with 8 positions matching TRBD2. V lost 3 bases, J lost 6 bases, and 7 bases stayed unmatched. Germline CDR1 is KGHSH and CDR2 is LQKENI. This CDR3 comprises 14 residues. As DNA, the CDR3 is TGTGCCAGCTCACCTACCGGGGGGGGCCCCGAGCAGTACGTC. Translated: CASSPTGGGPEQYV.

This clonotype was observed a single time. The chain links TRBV6-5 to TRBJ1-5; D uncertain. CDR3 size: 13 residues. Germline V gene sequence: CDR1 MNHEY, CDR2 SVGAGI. V was clipped by 6 bases and J by 1 base, with 7 bases between them. CDR3: CASRARSNQPQHF. The CDR3, as DNA: TGTGCCAGCAGAGCGAGAAGCAATCAGCCCCAGCATTTT.

The genes are TRBV7-6 and TRBJ1-2; unclear D gene. Germline V gene data show CDR1 as SGHVS and CDR2 as FNYEAQ. This CDR3 contains 16 residues. Trimming cost V 5 bases and J 6 bases, with 22 bases left between them. CDR3 sequence (DNA): TGTGCCAGCAGCCCATCGGGGTGGGTCCGGAGGGATGGCTACACCTTC. It specifies CASSPSGWVRRDGYTF. Full variable domain (remainder filled in from reference TRBV7-6 and TRBJ1-2): GAGVSQSPRYKVTKRGQDVALRCDPISGHVSLYWYRQALGQGPEFLTYFNYEAQQDKSGLPNDRFSAERPEGSISTLTIQRTEQRDSAMYRCASSPSGWVRRDGYTFGSGTRLTVV.